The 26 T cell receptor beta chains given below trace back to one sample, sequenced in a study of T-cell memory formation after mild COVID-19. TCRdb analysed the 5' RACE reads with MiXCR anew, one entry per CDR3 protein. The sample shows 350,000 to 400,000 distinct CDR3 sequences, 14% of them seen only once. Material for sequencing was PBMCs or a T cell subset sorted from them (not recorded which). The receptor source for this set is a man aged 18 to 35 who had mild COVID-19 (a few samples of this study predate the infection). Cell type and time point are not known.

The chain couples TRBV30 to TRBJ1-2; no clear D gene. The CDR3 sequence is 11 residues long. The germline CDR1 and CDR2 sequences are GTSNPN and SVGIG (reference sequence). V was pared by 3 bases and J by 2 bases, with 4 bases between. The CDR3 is CAWRLNYGYTF. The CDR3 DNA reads TGTGCCTGGAGACTGAACTATGGCTACACCTTC.

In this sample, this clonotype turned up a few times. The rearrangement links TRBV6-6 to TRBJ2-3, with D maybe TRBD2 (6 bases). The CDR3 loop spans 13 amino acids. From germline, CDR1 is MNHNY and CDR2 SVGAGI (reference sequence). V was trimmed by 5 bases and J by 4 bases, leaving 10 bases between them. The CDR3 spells CASSTAGSDTQYF. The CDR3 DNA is TGTGCCAGCAGTACGGCGGGGTCAGATACGCAGTATTTT.

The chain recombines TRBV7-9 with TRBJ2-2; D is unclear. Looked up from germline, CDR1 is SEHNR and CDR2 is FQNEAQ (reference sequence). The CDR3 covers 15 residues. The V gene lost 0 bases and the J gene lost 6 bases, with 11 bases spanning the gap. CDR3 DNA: TGTGCCAGCAGCTTAGCGAGCGTAAGGGCCGGGGAGCTGTTTTTT. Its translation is CASSLASVRAGELFF. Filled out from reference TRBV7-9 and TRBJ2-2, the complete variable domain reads DTGVSQNPRHKITKRGQNVTFRCDPISEHNRLYWYRQTLGQGPEFLTYFQNEAQLEKSRLLSDRFSAERPKGSFSTLEIQRTEQGDSAMYLCASSLASVRAGELFFGEGSRLTVL.

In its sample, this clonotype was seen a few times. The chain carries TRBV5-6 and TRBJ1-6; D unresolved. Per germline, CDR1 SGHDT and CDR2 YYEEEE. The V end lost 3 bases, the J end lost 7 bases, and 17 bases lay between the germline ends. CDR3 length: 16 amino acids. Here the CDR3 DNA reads TGTGCCAGCAGCTGGCCCTCCACGGACCGGAATTCACCCCTCCACTTT. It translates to CASSWPSTDRNSPLHF.

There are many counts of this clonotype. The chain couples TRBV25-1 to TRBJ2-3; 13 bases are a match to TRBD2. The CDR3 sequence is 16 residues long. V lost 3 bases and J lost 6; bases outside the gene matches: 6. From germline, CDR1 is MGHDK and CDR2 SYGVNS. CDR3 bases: TGTGCCAGCAGTGACCCTGGGACTAGCGGGGCGGATACGCAGTATTTT. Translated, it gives CASSDPGTSGADTQYF.

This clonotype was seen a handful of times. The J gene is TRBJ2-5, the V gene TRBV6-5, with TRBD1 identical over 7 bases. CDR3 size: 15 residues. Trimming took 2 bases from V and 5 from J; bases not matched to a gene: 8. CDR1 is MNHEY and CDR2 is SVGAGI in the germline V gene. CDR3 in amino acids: CASSYGDREGETQYF. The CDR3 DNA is TGTGCCAGCAGTTACGGTGACAGGGAAGGTGAGACCCAGTACTTC.

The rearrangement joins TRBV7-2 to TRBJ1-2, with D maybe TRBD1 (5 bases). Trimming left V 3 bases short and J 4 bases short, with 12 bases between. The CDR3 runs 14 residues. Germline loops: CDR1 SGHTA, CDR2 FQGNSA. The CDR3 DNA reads TGTGCCAGCAGCTTCGGGACTGCACCCTATGGCTACACCTTC. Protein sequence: CASSFGTAPYGYTF.

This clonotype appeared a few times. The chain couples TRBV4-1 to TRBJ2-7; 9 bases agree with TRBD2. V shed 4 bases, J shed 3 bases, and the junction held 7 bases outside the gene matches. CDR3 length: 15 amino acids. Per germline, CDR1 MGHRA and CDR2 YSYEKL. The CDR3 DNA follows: TGCGCCAGCAGCCGAACAGCGGGGGGCCACTACGAGCAGTACTTC. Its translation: CASSRTAGGHYEQYF.

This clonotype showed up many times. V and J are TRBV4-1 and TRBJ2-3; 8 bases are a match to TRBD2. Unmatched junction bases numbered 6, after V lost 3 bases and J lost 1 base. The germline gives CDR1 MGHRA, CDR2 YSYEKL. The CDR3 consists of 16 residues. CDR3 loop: CASSHPGTRGTDTQYF. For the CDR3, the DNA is TGCGCCAGCAGCCACCCTGGGACTAGGGGCACAGATACGCAGTATTTT.

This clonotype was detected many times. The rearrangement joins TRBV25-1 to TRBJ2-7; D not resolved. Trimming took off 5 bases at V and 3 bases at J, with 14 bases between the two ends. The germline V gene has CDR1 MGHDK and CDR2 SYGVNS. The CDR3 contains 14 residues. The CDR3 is CASSPQTPHYEQYF. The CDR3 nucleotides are TGTGCCAGCAGTCCACAAACTCCGCACTACGAGCAGTACTTC.

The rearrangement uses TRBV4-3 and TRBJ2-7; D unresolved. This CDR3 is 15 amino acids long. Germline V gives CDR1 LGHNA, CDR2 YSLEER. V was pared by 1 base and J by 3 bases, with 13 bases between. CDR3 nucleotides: TGCGCCAGCAGCCAAGTCATCGGCAGCCTCTACGAGCAGTACTTC. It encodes CASSQVIGSLYEQYF.

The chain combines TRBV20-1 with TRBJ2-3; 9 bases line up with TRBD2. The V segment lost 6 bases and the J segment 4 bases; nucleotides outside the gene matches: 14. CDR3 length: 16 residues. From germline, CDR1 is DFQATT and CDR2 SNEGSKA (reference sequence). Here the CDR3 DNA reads TGCAGTGCAACCGAGTGGGGACTAGCAGGGCCAGATACGCAGTATTTT. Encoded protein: CSATEWGLAGPDTQYF.

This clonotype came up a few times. CDR3 sequence (DNA): TGTGCCAGCAGTGAAGCTTCCTGGCTCGCCTCCAGTTGGTACTTC. Translation: CASSEASWLASSWYF. V is TRBV6-1 and J is TRBJ2-7; D is ambiguous. V was cut by 0 bases and J by 12 bases, with 21 bases left in between. Germline V gene lookup returns CDR1 MNHNS and CDR2 SASEGT. This CDR3 is 15 amino acids long.

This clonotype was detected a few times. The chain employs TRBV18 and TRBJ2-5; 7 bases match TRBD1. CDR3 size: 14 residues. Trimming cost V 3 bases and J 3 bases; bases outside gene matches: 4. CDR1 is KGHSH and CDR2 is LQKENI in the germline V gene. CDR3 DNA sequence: TGTGCCAGCTCACCCCTAGGGGGCGAAGAGACCCAGTACTTC. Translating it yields CASSPLGGEETQYF.

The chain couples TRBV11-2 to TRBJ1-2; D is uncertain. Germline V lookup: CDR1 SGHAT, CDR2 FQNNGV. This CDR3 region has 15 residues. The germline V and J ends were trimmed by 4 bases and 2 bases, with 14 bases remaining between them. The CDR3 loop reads CASSSVRHPNYGYTF. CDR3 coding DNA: TGTGCCAGCAGCTCGGTTAGGCACCCAAACTATGGCTACACCTTC.

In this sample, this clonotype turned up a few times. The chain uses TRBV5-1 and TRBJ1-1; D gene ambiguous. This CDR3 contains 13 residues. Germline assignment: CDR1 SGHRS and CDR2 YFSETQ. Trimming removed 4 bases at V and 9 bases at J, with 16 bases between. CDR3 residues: CASSPGGAQKAFF. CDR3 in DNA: TGCGCCAGCAGCCCCGGAGGAGCTCAAAAAGCTTTCTTT.

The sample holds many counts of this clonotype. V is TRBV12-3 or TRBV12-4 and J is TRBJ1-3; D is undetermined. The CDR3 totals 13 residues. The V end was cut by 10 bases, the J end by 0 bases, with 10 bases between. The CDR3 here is CANGRNSGNTIYF. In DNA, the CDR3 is TGTGCCAATGGACGGAACTCTGGAAACACCATATATTTT.

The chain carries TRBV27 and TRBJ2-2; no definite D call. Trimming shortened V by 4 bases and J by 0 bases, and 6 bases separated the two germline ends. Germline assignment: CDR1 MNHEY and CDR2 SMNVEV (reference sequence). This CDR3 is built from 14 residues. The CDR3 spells CASSYQSNTGELFF. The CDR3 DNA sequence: TGTGCCAGCAGTTACCAGTCGAACACCGGGGAGCTGTTTTTT.

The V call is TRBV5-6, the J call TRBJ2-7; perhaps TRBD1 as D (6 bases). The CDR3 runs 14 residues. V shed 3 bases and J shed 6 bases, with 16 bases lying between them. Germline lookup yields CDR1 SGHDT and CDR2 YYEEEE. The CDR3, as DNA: TGTGCCAGCAGCTGGACAGATCGTCTCTCCGAGCAGTACTTC. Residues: CASSWTDRLSEQYF.

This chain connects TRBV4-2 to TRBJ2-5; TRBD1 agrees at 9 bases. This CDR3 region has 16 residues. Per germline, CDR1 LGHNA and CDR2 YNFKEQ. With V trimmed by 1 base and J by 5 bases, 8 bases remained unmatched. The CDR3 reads CASSQVGQGNGETQYF. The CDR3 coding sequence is TGTGCCAGCAGCCAAGTGGGACAGGGAAATGGGGAGACCCAGTACTTC.

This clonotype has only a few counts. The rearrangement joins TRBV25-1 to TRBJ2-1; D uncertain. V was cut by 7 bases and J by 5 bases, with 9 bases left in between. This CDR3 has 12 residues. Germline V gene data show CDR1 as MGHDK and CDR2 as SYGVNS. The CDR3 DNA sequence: TGTGCCAGCACGCCCGGAAACAATGAGCAGTTCTTC. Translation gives CASTPGNNEQFF.

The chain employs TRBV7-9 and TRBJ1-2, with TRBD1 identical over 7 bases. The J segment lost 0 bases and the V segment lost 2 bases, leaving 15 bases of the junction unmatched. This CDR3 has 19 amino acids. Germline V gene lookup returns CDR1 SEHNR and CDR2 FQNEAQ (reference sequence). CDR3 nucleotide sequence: TGTGCCAGCAGCTTAAGAGGGGGCCTCATAACCCTATCTAACTATGGCTACACCTTC. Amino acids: CASSLRGGLITLSNYGYTF.

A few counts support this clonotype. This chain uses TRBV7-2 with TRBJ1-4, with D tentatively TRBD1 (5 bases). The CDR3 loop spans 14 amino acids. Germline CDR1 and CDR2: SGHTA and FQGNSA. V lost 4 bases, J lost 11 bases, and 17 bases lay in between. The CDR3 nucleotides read TGTGCCAGCAGCTCTAGTCCAGGGATTGGGAAACTGTTTTTT. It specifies CASSSSPGIGKLFF. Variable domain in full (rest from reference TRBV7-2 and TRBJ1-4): GAGVSQSPSNKVTEKGKDVELRCDPISGHTALYWYRQSLGQGLEFLIYFQGNSAPDKSGLPSDRFSAERTGGSVSTLTIQRTQQEDSAVYLCASSSSPGIGKLFFGSGTQLSVL.

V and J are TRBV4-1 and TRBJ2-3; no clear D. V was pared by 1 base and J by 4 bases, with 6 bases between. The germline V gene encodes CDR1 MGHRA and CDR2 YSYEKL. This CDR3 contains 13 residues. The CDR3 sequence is CASSQGSADTQYF. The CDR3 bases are TGCGCCAGCAGCCAAGGGTCGGCAGATACGCAGTATTTT.

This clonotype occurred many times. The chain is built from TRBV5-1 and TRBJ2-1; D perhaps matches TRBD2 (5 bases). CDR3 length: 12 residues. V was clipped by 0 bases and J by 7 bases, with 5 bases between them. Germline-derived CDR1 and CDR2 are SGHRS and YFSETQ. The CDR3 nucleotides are TGCGCCAGCAGCTTGGAGCGGAATGAGCAGTTCTTC. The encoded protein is CASSLERNEQFF.

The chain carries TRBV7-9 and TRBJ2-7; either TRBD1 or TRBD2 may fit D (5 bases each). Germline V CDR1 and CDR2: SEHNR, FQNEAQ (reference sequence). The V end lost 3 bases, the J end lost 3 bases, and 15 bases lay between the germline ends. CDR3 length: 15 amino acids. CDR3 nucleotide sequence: TGTGCCAGCAGCTTTGGGACGCAGTATTACTACGAGCAGTACTTC. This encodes CASSFGTQYYYEQYF.